These 27 T cell receptor beta chains were all obtained from the same sample, sequenced in a study of monozygotic twins with inflammatory bowel disease (dated by TCRdb to the late 2010s). The protocol used for the library was 5' RACE. This sample was sequenced with an Illumina HiSeq 2500. After reprocessing by TCRdb, each CDR3 protein sequence is one entry, and no DNA is given. The sample's records list approximately 400,000 distinct CDR3 sequences. Around 2.4% of the sample is taken by the ten largest. Sequencing was done on a sample of blood. These receptors were collected from a human donor with ulcerative colitis or Crohn's disease, or a healthy co-twin of an affected twin (not recorded which).

This chain links TRBV6-6 with TRBJ2-7; the D gene TCRdb calls, TRBD1, cannot be checked with no DNA. CDR1 and CDR2 from the germline V gene are MNHNY and SVGAGI (reference sequence). CDR3 length: 11 residues. This CDR3 is CASSNRDSRYF.

The CDR3 loop is CASSYGRYQETQYF. V usage is TRBV6-5 and J usage is TRBJ2-5. Germline V gives CDR1 MNHEY, CDR2 SVGAGI. The CDR3 has 14 residues.

The genes are TRBV10-3 and TRBJ2-1; TCRdb picks TRBD2, but there is no DNA to check that call. The germline V gene encodes CDR1 ENHRY and CDR2 SYGVKD. The CDR3 loop spans 14 amino acids. The CDR3 loop reads CAISPLGDGNEQFF.

The chain is built from TRBV20-1 and TRBJ2-1. The CDR3 spans 15 residues. CDR1 and CDR2 from the germline V gene are DFQATT and SNEGSKA (reference sequence). The CDR3 loop reads CSARDRRSSYNEQFF.

The J gene is TRBJ2-7, the V gene TRBV6-5; with no DNA, the TCRdb D assignment of TRBD2 cannot be verified. The CDR3 totals 13 residues. Per germline, CDR1 MNHEY and CDR2 SVGAGI. The CDR3 region is CASRPLSSYEQYF.

The chain is built from TRBV7-9 and TRBJ1-2; TCRdb indicates TRBD1, and absent DNA this call remains unverified. Germline loops: CDR1 SEHNR, CDR2 FQNEAQ (reference sequence). The CDR3 runs to 15 residues. The CDR3 sequence: CASSPLTGHIYGYTF. The whole variable domain, remainder taken from reference TRBV7-9 and TRBJ1-2, is DTGVSQNPRHKITKRGQNVTFRCDPISEHNRLYWYRQTLGQGPEFLTYFQNEAQLEKSRLLSDRFSAERPKGSFSTLEIQRTEQGDSAMYLCASSPLTGHIYGYTFGSGTRLTVV.

The chain uses TRBV5-1 and TRBJ2-5; TCRdb gives TRBD1 as the D gene, but with no DNA this cannot be confirmed. Germline V gene data show CDR1 as SGHRS and CDR2 as YFSETQ. This CDR3 comprises 16 residues. The CDR3: CASSLDGQGAGETQYF. Complete variable domain (other parts from reference TRBV5-1 and TRBJ2-5): KAGVTQTPRYLIKTRGQQVTLSCSPISGHRSVSWYQQTPGQGLQFLFEYFSETQRNKGNFPGRFSGRQFSNSRSEMNVSTLELGDSALYLCASSLDGQGAGETQYFGPGTRLLVL.

V and J are TRBV7-3 and TRBJ2-3; TCRdb's D gene call, TRBD2, goes unchecked for lack of DNA. In germline, CDR1 is SGHTA, CDR2 FQGTGA. This CDR3 contains 15 residues. The CDR3 region is CASSLVAGAIDTQYF.

This CDR3 is CASSLEEGINYGYTF. The J gene is TRBJ1-2, the V gene TRBV5-6. Germline CDR1 reads SGHDT; CDR2 reads YYEEEE. CDR3 length equals 15 residues.

The rearrangement uses TRBV24-1 and TRBJ2-7. Germline V lookup: CDR1 KGHDR, CDR2 SFDVKD. The CDR3 contains 14 residues. The CDR3 region is CATSDFRNSRGQYF.

The chain carries TRBV6-5 and TRBJ1-3. The germline gives CDR1 MNHEY, CDR2 SVGAGI. This CDR3 spans 11 amino acids. The CDR3 here is CAGSDWNTIYF.

This chain links TRBV20-1 with TRBJ2-7; TCRdb outputs TRBD2, but without DNA this stays unchecked. Germline CDR1 DFQATT, CDR2 SNEGSKA (reference sequence). The CDR3 sequence is 14 residues long. CDR3 region: CSARAGTGSYEQYF.

The rearrangement uses TRBV28 and TRBJ2-1; the TCRdb call, TRBD2, lacks DNA for checking. CDR1 is MDHEN and CDR2 is SYDVKM in the germline V gene. The CDR3 runs 16 residues. CDR3 sequence reads: CASRFLGAGGLNEQFF.

V gene TRBV5-6 combines with J gene TRBJ2-1; without DNA, the TCRdb call of TRBD1 cannot be checked. Per germline, CDR1 SGHDT and CDR2 YYEEEE. The CDR3 extends over 16 amino acids. The CDR3 sequence is CASSLGQWTGEDGHFF. Full variable domain (remainder filled in from reference TRBV5-6 and TRBJ2-1): DAGVTQSPTHLIKTRGQQVTLRCSPKSGHDTVSWYQQALGQGPQFIFQYYEEEERQRGNFPDRFSGHQFPNYSSELNVNALLLGDSALYLCASSLGQWTGEDGHFFGPGTRLTVL.

This chain uses TRBV2 with TRBJ2-7. The CDR3 loop spans 13 amino acids. CDR1 is SNHLY and CDR2 is FYNNEI in the germline V gene. The CDR3 loop is CASREDQTYEQYF.

The chain is built from TRBV19 and TRBJ2-2; TCRdb designates TRBD2, a call that cannot be tested without DNA. The V gene's germline CDR1 is LNHDA and CDR2 SQIVND (reference sequence). The CDR3 sequence is 15 residues long. CDR3 in amino acids: CASSIVARGPGELFF.

This chain connects TRBV10-3 to TRBJ2-7; TCRdb proposes TRBD1, but this gene call is untestable without DNA. Germline V gene lookup returns CDR1 ENHRY and CDR2 SYGVKD. The CDR3 consists of 14 residues. The chain's CDR3 is CAISETTGGYEQYF.

The chain uses TRBV19 and TRBJ2-7; TCRdb designates TRBD2, a call that cannot be tested without DNA. CDR1 and CDR2 (germline): LNHDA, SQIVND (reference sequence). The length of the CDR3 is 12 residues. The CDR3 protein is CASSIQRGEQYF.

This CDR3 is CASSVGISYEQYF. The chain joins TRBV25-1 to TRBJ2-7. CDR3 length: 13 residues. Germline V gene sequence: CDR1 MGHDK, CDR2 SYGVNS.

This sequence joins TRBV18 and TRBJ2-7; the TCRdb call, TRBD1, lacks DNA for checking. Germline CDR1 reads KGHSH; CDR2 reads LQKENI. The CDR3 has 14 amino acids. The CDR3 protein is CASSPGTGGREQYF.

CDR3: CASSPAGATDTQYF. The chain couples TRBV25-1 to TRBJ2-3; TCRdb outputs TRBD2, but without DNA this stays unchecked. The CDR3 length is 14 residues. Germline assignment: CDR1 MGHDK and CDR2 SYGVNS.

The chain employs TRBV7-9 and TRBJ2-5; the D call of TRBD1 rests on TCRdb alone, since no DNA is present to check it. CDR1 is SEHNR, CDR2 FQNEAQ, per germline (reference sequence). The CDR3 consists of 13 residues. This chain's CDR3 is CASSRDRAQTQYF.

This rearrangement joins TRBV6-1 to TRBJ2-3; without DNA, the TCRdb call of TRBD1 cannot be checked. Germline CDR1 is MNHNS and CDR2 is SASEGT. This CDR3 region has 14 residues. CDR3: CASIRTVSTDTQYF.

The rearrangement links TRBV12-3 or TRBV12-4 to TRBJ2-4; TCRdb outputs TRBD1, but without DNA this stays unchecked. The CDR3 loop spans 14 amino acids. This CDR3 reads CASSPGISENIQYF.

The gene calls are TRBV18 and TRBJ1-1. CDR1 KGHSH and CDR2 LQKENI come from the germline V gene. The CDR3 is 13 amino acids. CDR3: CASSLRQDYGAFF.

The rearrangement links TRBV20-1 to TRBJ1-5. This CDR3 comprises 13 residues. Per the germline V gene, CDR1 is DFQATT and CDR2 is SNEGSKA (reference sequence). The CDR3 spells CSARDRTLGTQHF.

The rearrangement uses TRBV6-1 and TRBJ2-3; TCRdb indicates TRBD1, and absent DNA this call remains unverified. CDR3 size: 15 residues. From germline, CDR1 is MNHNS and CDR2 SASEGT. The CDR3 loop reads CASSPGQGAPDTQYF.